Each of the 2 T cell receptor beta chains below was sequenced from the same sample in a study of beta chain features in type 1 diabetes (dated by TCRdb to 2016 to 2019). Library construction relied on the immunoSEQ multiplex PCR assay. All of the isolated RNA was reverse transcribed with the High Capacity cDNA Reverse Transcription Kit, so expressed TCRB transcripts were sequenced. TCRdb took over this immuneACCESS table, retaining in-frame rearrangements with V and J assigned. Such tables are incomplete; in checked studies, under half of the missing clones stem from an unresolved V gene, and the remainder is unexplained. A total of approximately 250,000 clones appear in this sample, less than 15% of them only once. The ten top clones hold around 0.03% of the sample. Sequenced material: naive CD4+ T cells from blood. What the cell subset or site label conveys for this sample: true naive CD4+ T cells. The receptor source for this set is a woman in her 40s in good health.

The chain is built from TRBV10-3 and TRBJ2-1; D is perhaps TRBD2 (6 bases). Trimming took off 3 bases at V and 0 bases at J, with 9 bases between the two ends. The CDR3 is 15 amino acids. In germline, CDR1 is ENHRY, CDR2 SYGVKD. The CDR3 bases are TGTGCCATCAGTGAAAGGACTACCTCCTACAATGAGCAGTTCTTC. Protein: CAISERTTSYNEQFF.

V and J are TRBV7-2 and TRBJ2-3; D might be TRBD1 (6 bases). This CDR3 is 15 amino acids long. Germline lookup yields CDR1 SGHTA and CDR2 FQGNSA. V lost 1 base to trimming and J lost 1 base, with 9 bases between them. The CDR3 bases are TGTGCCAGCAGCTTAGTGGGGGCCGGCACAGATACGCAGTATTTT. Translating gives CASSLVGAGTDTQYF.